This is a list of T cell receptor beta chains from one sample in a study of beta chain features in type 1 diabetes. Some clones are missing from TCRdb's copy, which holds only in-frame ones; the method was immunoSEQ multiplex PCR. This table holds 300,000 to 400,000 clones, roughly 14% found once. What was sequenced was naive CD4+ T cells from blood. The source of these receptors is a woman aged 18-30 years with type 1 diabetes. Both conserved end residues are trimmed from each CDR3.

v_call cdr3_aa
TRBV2 ASSSSGPYNEQF
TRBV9 ASSVRRSGANVLT
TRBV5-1 ASSWGQVGETQY
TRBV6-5 ASSSSGGTYEQY
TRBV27 ASLGQNSANTEAF
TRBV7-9 ASSLSLNTEAF
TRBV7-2 ASSSGETQY
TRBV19 ASSREWTEAF
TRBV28 ASSLGLLNEQF
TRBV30 AQKGAERSSGANVLT
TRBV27 ASRFPSGSWGNQETQY
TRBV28 ASRPTGGDYGYT
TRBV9 ASSVASGGGHNEQF
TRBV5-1 ASSLKTGRNTEAF
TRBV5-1 ASSFPRTGGDSKNIQY
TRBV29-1 SVQPAGGETQY
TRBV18 ASSPTGTDTEAF
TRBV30 AWSGVGGTEAF
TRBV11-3 ASSLRGYSYNEQF
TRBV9 ASSAQGSGNTIY
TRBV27 ASRLGTAWGETQY
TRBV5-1 ASSLGARTNNEQF
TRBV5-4 ASSYQSQGTAGELF
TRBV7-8 ASSLNHRPNTGELF
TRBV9 ASSVVGTRYNEQF
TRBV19 ASSGLAAKQETQY
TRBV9 ASSGGTVGGYT
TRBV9 ASSPRQTNEKLF
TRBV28 ASRSAGTSGSNEQF